Listed below are T cell receptor beta chains from one sample, sequenced in a study of T cell responses to AZD1222 COVID-19 vaccine. The repertoire was sequenced with immunoSEQ multiplex PCR; TCRdb's copy has only in-frame clones and lacks some. This table has 150,000 or so clones, about nine tenths appearing once. The sequencing here drew on peripheral blood, taken 28 days after the second AZD1222 dose. These TCRs come from an adult who received the AZD1222 COVID-19 vaccine. CDR3s include the opening cysteine and the closing phenylalanine or tryptophan. A D gene is named only where the DNA matches it firmly. Rows may omit the clone size; those that give it use once, few, many or a size class.

cdr3_length: 14; clone_size: NA; v_call: TRBV11-2; d_call: NA; j_call: TRBJ1-4; cdr3_nt: TGTGCCAGCAGCTTATGGGGGACTAATGAAAAACTGTTTTTT; cdr3_aa: CASSLWGTNEKLFF
cdr3_length: 14; clone_size: NA; v_call: TRBV5-1; d_call: TRBD1; j_call: TRBJ1-3; cdr3_nt: TGCGCCAGCAGCATCACAGGGGGCGCGGACACCATATATTTT; cdr3_aa: CASSITGGADTIYF
cdr3_length: 14; clone_size: NA; v_call: TRBV7-9; d_call: NA; j_call: TRBJ1-1; cdr3_nt: TGTGCCAGCAGCGCCCACAGCTTTAACACTGAAGCTTTCTTT; cdr3_aa: CASSAHSFNTEAFF
cdr3_length: 12; clone_size: few; v_call: TRBV29-1; d_call: NA; j_call: TRBJ2-7; cdr3_nt: TGCAGCGCCGGGGACGTCGGCTACGAGCAGTACTTC; cdr3_aa: CSAGDVGYEQYF
cdr3_length: 13; clone_size: NA; v_call: TRBV12-3/TRBV12-4; d_call: TRBD1; j_call: TRBJ1-1; cdr3_nt: TGTGCCAGCACGTCACAGGGGCACACTGAAGCTTTCTTT; cdr3_aa: CASTSQGHTEAFF
cdr3_length: 14; clone_size: NA; v_call: TRBV5-4; d_call: TRBD1; j_call: TRBJ2-7; cdr3_nt: TGTGCCAGCAGCAACCGGGACAGGGGCAACGAGCAGTACTTC; cdr3_aa: CASSNRDRGNEQYF
cdr3_length: 15; clone_size: NA; v_call: TRBV11-2; d_call: TRBD2; j_call: TRBJ2-2; cdr3_nt: TGTGCCAGCAGCTTAAGCGGGAGCTACACCGGGGAGCTGTTTTTT; cdr3_aa: CASSLSGSYTGELFF
cdr3_length: 14; clone_size: NA; v_call: TRBV6-2/TRBV6-3; d_call: NA; j_call: TRBJ2-5; cdr3_nt: TGTGCCAGCAGTTACTCCTGGGGGTTGGAGACCCAGTACTTC; cdr3_aa: CASSYSWGLETQYF
cdr3_length: 17; clone_size: NA; v_call: TRBV7-2; d_call: TRBD1; j_call: TRBJ1-3; cdr3_nt: TGTGCCAGCAGCTTAGGGGGGGGACAGGGTGTTGGAAACACCATATATTTT; cdr3_aa: CASSLGGGQGVGNTIYF
cdr3_length: 19; clone_size: NA; v_call: TRBV3-1/TRBV3-2; d_call: NA; j_call: TRBJ2-3; cdr3_nt: TGTGCCAGCAGCCAAGATAAATACAAAGCGGGTACAAACACAGATACGCAGTATTTT; cdr3_aa: CASSQDKYKAGTNTDTQYF
cdr3_length: 12; clone_size: once; v_call: TRBV30; d_call: NA; j_call: TRBJ2-7; cdr3_nt: TGTGCCTGGAGTGTACAACGGGGAGAGCAGTACTTC; cdr3_aa: CAWSVQRGEQYF
cdr3_length: 17; clone_size: NA; v_call: TRBV19; d_call: NA; j_call: TRBJ1-6; cdr3_nt: TGTGCCAGTAGCACCTCAGGGGAGTCGGCCTATAATTCACCCCTCCACTTT; cdr3_aa: CASSTSGESAYNSPLHF
cdr3_length: 14; clone_size: NA; v_call: TRBV2; d_call: NA; j_call: TRBJ1-1; cdr3_nt: TGTGCCAGCAGGGTCGACACTCGTGGCACTGAAGCTTTCTTT; cdr3_aa: CASRVDTRGTEAFF
cdr3_length: 13; clone_size: NA; v_call: TRBV9; d_call: NA; j_call: TRBJ1-5; cdr3_nt: TGTGCCAGCGGGCCGGGGAGCAATCAGCCCCAGCATTTT; cdr3_aa: CASGPGSNQPQHF
cdr3_length: 14; clone_size: NA; v_call: TRBV9; d_call: NA; j_call: TRBJ2-7; cdr3_nt: TGTGCCAGCAGCCCGATTAGGGGCGCTGGGAAGCAGTACTTC; cdr3_aa: CASSPIRGAGKQYF